The sequence of this T cell receptor beta chain was determined in a study of blood T cell dynamics during melanoma immunotherapy. The repertoire was sequenced with immunoSEQ multiplex PCR; TCRdb's copy has only in-frame clones and lacks some. The sample records over 10,000 clones, nearly 90% being singletons. The count of this clone is one. As for time point: pre-treatment baseline. This sequence originates from a human donor with melanoma. Source: blood, taken from a patient treated with checkpoint blockade.

CDR3 region: CASSVVAGAYSGNTIYF. In nucleotides, the CDR3 is TGTGCCAGCAGCGTAGTCGCGGGGGCCTACTCTGGAAACACCATATATTTT. The chain links TRBV9 to TRBJ1-3; possibly TRBD1 for D (6 bases). The CDR3 is 17 amino acids. The V end lost 0 bases, the J end lost 0 bases, and 13 bases lay between the germline ends. Germline V gene data show CDR1 as SGDLS and CDR2 as YYNGEE.